The 9 T cell receptor beta chains below come from one sample, sequenced in a study of shared clonotypes between healthy human individuals. Sequencing used immunoSEQ multiplex PCR; TCRdb keeps in-frame clones, though not all of them. The sample yields a few hundred thousand clones, about 96% seen once. Sequenced: memory CD8+ T cells sorted from blood. Subset given: CD45RO+ cells pooled with CCR7-negative TemRA cells. All receptors derive from a man younger than 45 in good health.

The rearrangement joins TRBV7-9 to TRBJ1-3; D gene ambiguous. The germline V gene has CDR1 SEHNR and CDR2 FQNEAQ (reference sequence). This CDR3 comprises 14 residues. Trimming took off 6 bases at V and 0 bases at J, with 9 bases between the two ends. CDR3 in amino acids: CASSSGSSGNTIYF. DNA for the CDR3: TGTGCCAGCAGTTCCGGGTCCTCTGGAAACACCATATATTTT.

The chain couples TRBV7-9 to TRBJ2-1, with 7 bases fitting TRBD2. The germline V gene has CDR1 SEHNR and CDR2 FQNEAQ (reference sequence). Losses at the gene ends were 5 bases for V and 6 bases for J; bases not matched to a gene: 4. CDR3 length: 13 amino acids. CDR3 residues: CASSTWTSNEQFF. The CDR3 coding sequence is TGTGCCAGCAGCACCTGGACTAGCAATGAGCAGTTCTTC. Full variable domain (rest looked up from reference TRBV7-9 and TRBJ2-1): DTGVSQNPRHKITKRGQNVTFRCDPISEHNRLYWYRQTLGQGPEFLTYFQNEAQLEKSRLLSDRFSAERPKGSFSTLEIQRTEQGDSAMYLCASSTWTSNEQFFGPGTRLTVL.

This sequence joins TRBV5-1 and TRBJ2-7; D gene uncertain. The length of the CDR3 is 14 residues. V lost 0 bases and J lost 3, with 10 bases in between. Germline-derived CDR1 and CDR2 are SGHRS and YFSETQ. Here the CDR3 reads CASSLGTYIYEQYF. The CDR3 nucleotides read TGCGCCAGCAGCTTGGGGACCTATATCTACGAGCAGTACTTC.

The rearrangement joins TRBV27 to TRBJ1-1; TRBD1 is a possible D gene (5 bases). The V end was cut by 7 bases, the J end by 11 bases, with 23 bases between. Per the germline V gene, CDR1 is MNHEY and CDR2 is SMNVEV (reference sequence). The CDR3 runs to 14 residues. The CDR3 sequence: CASIARAGRGWAFF. The CDR3, as DNA: TGTGCCAGCATTGCCCGGGCAGGGAGAGGGTGGGCTTTCTTT.

The chain carries TRBV4-2 and TRBJ1-5, with D tentatively TRBD1 (5 bases). Germline V gene lookup returns CDR1 LGHNA and CDR2 YNFKEQ. Trimming removed 1 base at V and 7 bases at J, with 14 bases between. The CDR3 extends over 15 amino acids. CDR3 DNA: TGTGCCAGCAGCCAAGGCGGGGGGGAGTGGCAGCCCCAGCATTTT. It specifies CASSQGGGEWQPQHF.

In this sample, this clone turned up once. The V and J genes are TRBV14 and TRBJ2-7; possibly TRBD1 for D (5 bases). The CDR3 is 14 amino acids. V lost 2 bases and J 0 bases, leaving 8 bases between the germline ends. Per the germline V gene, CDR1 is SGHDN and CDR2 is FVKESK. Here the CDR3 DNA reads TGTGCCAGCAGCCAAAAAGACAGCTCCTACGAGCAGTACTTC. This sequence encodes CASSQKDSSYEQYF.

About this clone itself: At the DNA level, this CDR3 is encoded by other sequences in the same sample as well. The J gene is TRBJ2-5, the V gene TRBV7-9; D gene unclear. The V gene lost 2 bases and the J gene lost 3 bases, with 4 bases spanning the gap. The CDR3 spans 12 residues. The germline V gene has CDR1 SEHNR and CDR2 FQNEAQ (reference sequence). Written as DNA, the CDR3 is TGTGCCAGCAGCTTAACAGAAGAGACCCAGTACTTC. Its protein is CASSLTEETQYF.

This clone was seen once. The chain uses TRBV9 and TRBJ2-3; D might be TRBD2 (5 bases). V was pared by 1 base and J by 0 bases, with 9 bases between. Germline assignment: CDR1 SGDLS and CDR2 YYNGEE. This CDR3 has 15 residues. In DNA, the CDR3 is TGTGCCAGCAGCGTATTGGGGAGTAGCACAGATACGCAGTATTTT. Its protein product is CASSVLGSSTDTQYF.

The CDR3 region has the DNA TGTGCCAGCAGCACAGGGGACAATGAGCAGTTCTTC. Translated: CASSTGDNEQFF. V and J are TRBV11-2 and TRBJ2-1; 7 positions match TRBD1. V shed 5 bases and J 5 bases; nucleotides not matched to a gene: 0. The CDR3 consists of 12 residues. Germline V gene sequence: CDR1 SGHAT, CDR2 FQNNGV. Combining the CDR3 with reference TRBV11-2 and TRBJ2-1 gives the whole variable domain EAGVAQSPRYKIIEKRQSVAFWCNPISGHATLYWYQQILGQGPKLLIQFQNNGVVDDSQLPKDRFSAERLKGVDSTLKIQPAKLEDSAVYLCASSTGDNEQFFGPGTRLTVL.